The TCR beta chain described here comes from a study of neurological immune-mediated disorders. This clonotype occurred many times. Its antigen is currently unknown. Germline CDR1 SGHAT, CDR2 FQNNGV. This CDR3 is built from 17 residues. V was pared by 7 bases and J by 1 base, with 23 bases between. Where libraries were unsorted, they were derived from 2 million PBMCs stored at -80 degrees C. The authors produced cDNA by 5'RACE using 10-nucleotide random UMIs. TCRdb reprocessed the 5' RACE reads via MiXCR and lists one record per CDR3 protein. The sample carries more than 75,000 distinct CDR3 sequences, 10% to 13% recorded once. Study-level points and caveats: HTLV-1-associated myelopathy had the most TCR clonal expansion, and multiple sclerosis had the least, less than healthy controls. There were no CDR3 amino acid sequences shared by expanded clones across subjects, a result suggesting private repertoires in all groups.

The chain has TRBV11-2 and TRBJ2-7; D is perhaps TRBD2 (5 bases). Sequences were obtained from PBMCs. The TCR sequence derives from a man aged 40-49 years in good health. The CDR3 protein is CASNSVGMGILSYEQYF. The CDR3 DNA is TGTGCCAGCAACTCCGTCGGGATGGGGATACTTTCCTACGAGCAGTACTTC. Together with reference TRBV11-2 and TRBJ2-7, the CDR3 gives the full variable domain: EAGVAQSPRYKIIEKRQSVAFWCNPISGHATLYWYQQILGQGPKLLIQFQNNGVVDDSQLPKDRFSAERLKGVDSTLKIQPAKLEDSAVYLCASNSVGMGILSYEQYFGPGTRLTVT.